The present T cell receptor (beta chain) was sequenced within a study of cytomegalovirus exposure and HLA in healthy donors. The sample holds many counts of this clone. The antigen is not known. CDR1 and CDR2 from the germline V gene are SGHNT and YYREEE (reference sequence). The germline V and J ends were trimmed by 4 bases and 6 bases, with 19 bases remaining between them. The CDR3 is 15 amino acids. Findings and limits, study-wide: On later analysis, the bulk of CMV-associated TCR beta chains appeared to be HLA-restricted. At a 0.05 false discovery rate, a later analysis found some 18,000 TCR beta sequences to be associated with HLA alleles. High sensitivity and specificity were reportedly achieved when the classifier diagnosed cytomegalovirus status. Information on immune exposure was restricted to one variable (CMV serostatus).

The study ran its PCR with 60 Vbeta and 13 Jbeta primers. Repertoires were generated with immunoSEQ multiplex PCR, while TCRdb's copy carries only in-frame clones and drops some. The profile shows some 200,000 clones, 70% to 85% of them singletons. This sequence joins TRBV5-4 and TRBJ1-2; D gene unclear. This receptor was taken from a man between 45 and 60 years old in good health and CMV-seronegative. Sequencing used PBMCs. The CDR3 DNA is TGTGCCAGCAGCCAGAACCTCGCCGACGCGGATGGCTACACCTTC. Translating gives CASSQNLADADGYTF. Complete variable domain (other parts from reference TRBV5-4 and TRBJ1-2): ETGVTQSPTHLIKTRGQQVTLRCSSQSGHNTVSWYQQALGQGPQFIFQYYREEENGRGNFPPRFSGLQFPNYSSELNVNALELDDSALYLCASSQNLADADGYTFGSGTRLTVV.